This TCR beta chain was sequenced during a study of T cell repertoires in cytomegalovirus infection (dated by TCRdb to the late 2010s). Turning to the overall study: The peptide stimulations were aimed at well-studied HLA-B-restricted epitopes as well as recently identified HLA-C-restricted CMV epitopes, whose presentation resists viral immunomodulation. The HLA type of each donor mattered for the analysis, because public TCR beta signatures pointed to carriage of CMV infection along with the matching HLA type.

Via the germline V gene, CDR1 is MNHGY and CDR2 SAAAGT. The CDR3 sequence holds 14 residues, the cysteine and phenylalanine included. CDR3 DNA only is kept here, 42 bases in frame from base 1. V and J lose 0 bases and 10 bases, and a span of 13 bases separates them. This clonotype was counted only a few times. Its specific antigen is unknown. Within one base of it there is no much larger clone, and no base qualities were kept. The sequencer was an Illumina HiSeq 1500. Starting from the raw public reads, TCRdb applied fastp trimming at Q25, assembled clones with MiXCR and retained in-frame beta chains. Every entry covers one CDR3 protein and lists the most common genes and DNA from its rows. This sample has about 920,000 distinct CDR3 sequences in its table, and roughly 30% of those were observed once. The ten largest clonotypes hold under 15% of the sample. Summary of the overall study and its limitations: Carriers of CMV infection plus the relevant HLA type were discriminated by the cumulative frequency of public TCR beta family members in the study cohort and in an independent roughly 400-donor cohort. The ex vivo response was dominated by HLA-C-restricted CMV-specific TCR beta clonotypes, and the single most frequent clonotype in two of eight donors was supplied by these HLA-C-restricted clonotypes.

The treatment or condition label here, explained by the study, means: in vitro stimulation with specific CMV peptide epitopes to enrich CMV-specific T cells. This clonotype was sampled from a human donor in good health (CMV status not recorded). Some clones in this sample may be carry-over from other donors' samples. The rearrangement combines TRBV6-8 with TRBJ2-4; no D gene call is confident. This specimen was cultured CD8+ T cells from PBMCs, taken from culture after CMV antigen stimulation. The nucleotides are TGTGCCAGCAGTTACTCGACGAGTGACGGGATTCAGTACTTC. It encodes CASSYSTSDGIQYF.